Below are 3 T cell receptor beta chains sequenced from a single sample in a study of cytomegalovirus exposure and HLA in healthy donors (dated 2017 in TCRdb). Libraries came from the immunoSEQ multiplex PCR assay. For the multiplex PCR, a mixture combining 60 forward primers for TCR Vbeta segments and 13 reverse primers for TCR Jbeta segments was used. TCRdb provides this immuneACCESS table in a form limited to in-frame rearrangements. Some clones are lacking; in checked studies, under half of them reflect an unresolved V gene, and why the rest are absent is not known. In this sample the table shows 200,000 to 250,000 clones, 70% to 90% of which occur a single time. The top ten clonotypes cover 2.5% to 3.5% of the sample. Sequencing input: PBMCs. These receptors came from a man aged 30 to 45 in good health and CMV-seronegative.

The genes are TRBV14 and TRBJ2-3; D unresolved. Germline V gene lookup returns CDR1 SGHDN and CDR2 FVKESK. V dropped 3 bases and J dropped 2 bases, with 6 bases sitting between them. The CDR3 extends over 13 amino acids. CDR3 residues: CASSHLYTDTQYF. In DNA, the CDR3 is TGTGCCAGCAGCCACCTTTACACAGATACGCAGTATTTT.

There are a few counts of this clone. The gene calls are TRBV2 and TRBJ2-2, with D perhaps matching TRBD2 (5 bases). This CDR3 is 11 amino acids long. CDR1 is SNHLY and CDR2 is FYNNEI in the germline V gene. Trimming left V 6 bases short and J 7 bases short, with 6 bases between. The CDR3 nucleotides are TGTGCCAGCAGCGGGGTCGGGGAGCTGTTTTTT. The encoded protein is CASSGVGELFF.

This chain connects TRBV6-1 to TRBJ2-3; tentatively, D is TRBD2 (7 bases). V lost 2 bases and J 5 bases, leaving 20 bases between the germline ends. Germline CDR1 reads MNHNS; CDR2 reads SASEGT. CDR3 length: 17 amino acids. DNA of the CDR3: TGTGCCAGCAGTGAAAATAGGGGGGGAGGTCAGTTAGATACGCAGTATTTT. This encodes CASSENRGGGQLDTQYF.